This T cell receptor beta chain was recovered during a study of T cell changes during pregnancy in multiple sclerosis (dated by TCRdb to between 2017 and 2020). About the study as a whole: Changes in the T cell repertoire over the course of pregnancy were examined in this study in women with multiple sclerosis.

Libraries came from the immunoSEQ multiplex PCR assay. TCRdb's version of the immuneACCESS table is confined to in-frame rearrangements and falls short of the full clone set. An unresolved V gene accounts for under half of the shortfall where checked; the remainder is of unknown origin. The sample table lists about 41,000 clones, 89% of them with a count of one. Jointly, the top ten make up 0.5% to 0.65% of the sample. With respect to this clone: Its antigen is not yet known. Base qualities are not recorded, but no much larger clone differs from it by a single base.

Relative to germline, V is missing 2 bases and J is missing 2 bases, with 5 bases of the junction outside any gene match. From the germline V gene (reference sequence), CDR1 is LNHNV and CDR2 is YYDKDF. Counted from cysteine to phenylalanine, this CDR3 has 16 amino acids. Only the CDR3 region is kept as DNA, spanning 48 bases read in frame from base 1. Here the sequenced sample was CD4+ T cells from peripheral blood mononuclear cells, taken in the first trimester of pregnancy. The chain employs TRBV15 and TRBJ2-3, with 9 junctional bases fitting TRBD2. The source is a female donor with multiple sclerosis, enrolled in a pregnancy study. The DNA reads TGTGCCACCAGCAGACTGGCGGGAGGGACCACAGATACGCAGTATTTT. This encodes CATSRLAGGTTDTQYF.